This T cell receptor beta chain is drawn from a study of blood T cell repertoires in COVID-19. Here immunoSEQ multiplex PCR was the method, and the copy in TCRdb shows in-frame clones only, minus some. Of roughly 150,000 clones listed, more than 65% were seen once; the top ten hold just over 9.5%. Trimming took 7 bases from V and 0 from J, leaving 9 bases between them. This CDR3 contains 13 residues. Germline V gene data show CDR1 as LNHDA and CDR2 as SQIVND (reference sequence). Sample: peripheral blood. This TCR was recovered from a woman between 50 and 59 years old with acute or convalescent COVID-19. This chain connects TRBV19 to TRBJ1-1; D unclear. For the CDR3, the DNA is TGTGCCAGTATGGCGGTCCTGAACACTGAAGCTTTCTTT. Protein product: CASMAVLNTEAFF.